The rows below give T cell receptor beta chains drawn from one sample of a study of shared clonotypes between healthy human individuals. The data were produced by immunoSEQ multiplex PCR, yet TCRdb's version contains in-frame clones alone and is incomplete. The data hold around 600,000 clones, with 98% observed a single time. Sequencing was performed on naive CD8+ T cells sorted from blood. These receptors were taken from a young man in good health. CDR3s include the opening cysteine and the closing phenylalanine or tryptophan.

TRBJ2-7 | TRBV27 | CASSPRPGEQYF
TRBJ2-2 | TRBV4-3 | CASSLDRGGNTGELFF
TRBJ2-1 | TRBV29-1 | CSVVVNEQFF
TRBJ2-7 | TRBV11-2 | CASSSSSASGPYEQYF
TRBJ2-7 | TRBV6-5 | CVSQSPYEQYF
TRBJ2-3 | TRBV5-1 | CASFRGATDTQYF
TRBJ2-3 | TRBV2 | CASRSRLAGGEDTQYF
TRBJ2-3 | TRBV28 | CASSAGGRSTDTQYF
TRBJ1-3 | TRBV7-2 | CASSPGQGLPSSGNTIYF
TRBJ2-5 | TRBV5-1 | CASSFGTGRGETQYF
TRBJ1-2 | TRBV6-5 | CASSYLRGNGYTF
TRBJ2-1 | TRBV10-2 | CASRTAGVYNEQFF
TRBJ2-7 | TRBV6-5 | CASGIRYEQYF
TRBJ2-2 | TRBV6-6 | CASSSGRLAVELFF
TRBJ1-5 | TRBV7-9 | CASSPPGINQPQHF
TRBJ2-7 | TRBV9 | CASSVQEGTFLGEQYF
TRBJ2-7 | TRBV5-4 | CASSIRQGADEQYF
TRBJ2-3 | TRBV15 | CATSSLTSGRADTQYF
TRBJ2-1 | TRBV7-9 | CASSSGVGEQFF
TRBJ2-7 | TRBV6-5 | CASSYQLTHSYEQYF
TRBJ2-1 | TRBV6-5 | CASSYSPLGRDEQFF
TRBJ2-1 | TRBV7-2 | CASSFVLFSETSSYNEQFF
TRBJ1-5 | TRBV10-3 | CASAGTGEGNQPQHF
TRBJ2-7 | TRBV7-9 | CASSYSGEQYF
TRBJ2-7 | TRBV5-1 | CASSTGQGMSSYEQYF
TRBJ1-5 | TRBV19 | CASSRGKSNQPQHF
TRBJ2-4 | TRBV5-5 | CASRPRPTRGVAKNIQYF
TRBJ2-7 | TRBV27 | CASSLSSGYEQYF
TRBJ2-7 | TRBV7-8 | CASSPPIPSGEQYF
TRBJ2-7 | TRBV28 | CASSRGILTYEQYF
TRBJ2-7 | TRBV6-5 | CASSYRGQGAYEQYF
TRBJ1-5 | TRBV27 | CASSLRGVGNQPQHF
TRBJ2-7 | TRBV9 | CASSPTFGGLVHEQYF
TRBJ2-1 | TRBV27 | CASREQYPSYNEQFF
TRBJ2-1 | TRBV4-1 | CASSQVLAGEINEQFF
TRBJ2-1 | TRBV10-3 | CAISLGTSGNEQFF
TRBJ2-1 | TRBV5-1 | CASSPDRWGALPLDEQFF
TRBJ1-1 | TRBV30 | CAWSVLGLNTEAFF
TRBJ2-3 | TRBV13 | CASSLGTSRQYF
TRBJ2-1 | TRBV4-3 | CASSPSGGASYNEQFF
TRBJ2-1 | TRBV29-1 | CSSGVSYNEQFF
TRBJ2-7 | TRBV27 | CASSFSGNGYEQYF
TRBJ2-2 | TRBV4-3 | CASSQSFAGTSGSPNTGELFF
TRBJ2-2 | TRBV29-1 | CSVESSGSLSGELFF
TRBJ2-7 | TRBV15 | CATSWAGGALPYEQYF
TRBJ1-2 | TRBV7-9 | CASSLGQGVVDGYTF
TRBJ1-1 | TRBV5-1 | CASSLLNLGAEAFF
TRBJ1-3 | TRBV5-5 | CASSLPPGGEGNTIYF
TRBJ2-6 | TRBV27 | CASSRTSGRRAGANVLTF
TRBJ2-7 | TRBV7-3 | CASSSSPAYEQYF
TRBJ2-7 | TRBV28 | CASSFQVTYEQYF
TRBJ1-4 | TRBV4-3 | CASSYRVGEKLFF
TRBJ2-3 | TRBV27 | CASSLGFVPGAQYF
TRBJ2-5 | TRBV5-1 | CASSLDSFGLEETQYF
TRBJ2-5 | TRBV2 | CASSERLLALESETQYF